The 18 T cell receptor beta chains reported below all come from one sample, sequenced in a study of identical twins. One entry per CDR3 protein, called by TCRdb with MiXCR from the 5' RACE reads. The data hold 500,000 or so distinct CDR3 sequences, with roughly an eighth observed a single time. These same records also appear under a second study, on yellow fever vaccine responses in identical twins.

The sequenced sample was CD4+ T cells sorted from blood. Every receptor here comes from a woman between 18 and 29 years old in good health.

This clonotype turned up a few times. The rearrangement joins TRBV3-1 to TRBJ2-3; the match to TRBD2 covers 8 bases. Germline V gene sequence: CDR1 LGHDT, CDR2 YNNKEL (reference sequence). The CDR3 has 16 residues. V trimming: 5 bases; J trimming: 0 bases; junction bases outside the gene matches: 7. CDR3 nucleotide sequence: TGTGCCAGCAGCTCTCTAGCGGGTTCTAGCACAGATACGCAGTATTTT. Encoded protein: CASSSLAGSSTDTQYF.

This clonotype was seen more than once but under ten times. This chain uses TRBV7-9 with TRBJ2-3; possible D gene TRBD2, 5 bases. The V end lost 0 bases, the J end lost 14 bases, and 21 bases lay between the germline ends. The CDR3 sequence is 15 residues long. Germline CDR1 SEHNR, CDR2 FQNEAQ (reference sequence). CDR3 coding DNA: TGTGCCAGCAGCTTAGCGGGTGGAGGACCACCACGAGGGTATTTT. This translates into CASSLAGGGPPRGYF.

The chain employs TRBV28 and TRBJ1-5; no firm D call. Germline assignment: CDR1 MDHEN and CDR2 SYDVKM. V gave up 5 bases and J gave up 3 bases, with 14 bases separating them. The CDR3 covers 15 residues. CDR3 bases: TGTGCCAGCAGTCCCTCCGGGAGTTACAATCAGCCCCAGCATTTT. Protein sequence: CASSPSGSYNQPQHF.

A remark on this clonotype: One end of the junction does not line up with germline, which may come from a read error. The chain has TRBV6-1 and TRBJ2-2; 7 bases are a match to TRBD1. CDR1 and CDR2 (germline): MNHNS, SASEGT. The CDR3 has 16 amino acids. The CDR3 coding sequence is TGTGCCAGCAGCCCCATTGACAGGGTCAACACCGGGGAGCTGTGTTTT. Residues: CASSPIDRVNTGELCF.

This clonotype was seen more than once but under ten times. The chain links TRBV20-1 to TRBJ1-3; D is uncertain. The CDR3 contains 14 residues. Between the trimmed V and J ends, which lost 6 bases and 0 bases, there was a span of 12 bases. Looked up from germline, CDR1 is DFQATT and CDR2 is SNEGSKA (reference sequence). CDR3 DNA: TGCAGTGCCGGACCGGGTAACTCTGGAAACACCATATATTTT. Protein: CSAGPGNSGNTIYF.

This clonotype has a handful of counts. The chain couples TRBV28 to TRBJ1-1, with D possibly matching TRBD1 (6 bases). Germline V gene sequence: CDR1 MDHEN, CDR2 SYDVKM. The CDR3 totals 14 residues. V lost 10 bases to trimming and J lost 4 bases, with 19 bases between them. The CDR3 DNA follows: TGTGCCACCCGGCTACTAAAGGGGGGCACTGAAGCTTTCTTT. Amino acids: CATRLLKGGTEAFF.

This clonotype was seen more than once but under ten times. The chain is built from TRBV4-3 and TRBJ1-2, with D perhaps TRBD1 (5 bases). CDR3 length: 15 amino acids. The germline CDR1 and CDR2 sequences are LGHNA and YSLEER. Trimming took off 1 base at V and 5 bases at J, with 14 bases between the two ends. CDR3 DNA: TGCGCCAGCAGCCAAGCTACGGACAAGATTTATGGCTACACCTTC. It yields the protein CASSQATDKIYGYTF.

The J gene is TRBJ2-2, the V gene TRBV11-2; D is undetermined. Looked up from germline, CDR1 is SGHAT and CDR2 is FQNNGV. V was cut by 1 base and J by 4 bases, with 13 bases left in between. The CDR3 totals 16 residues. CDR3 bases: TGTGCCAGCAGCTTAGGCAGTCTAGGAAGCACCGGGGAGCTGTTTTTT. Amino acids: CASSLGSLGSTGELFF.

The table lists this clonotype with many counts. The CDR3 loop reads CAISGAAGVLDNEQFF. In DNA form, the CDR3 reads TGTGCCATCAGTGGGGCGGCAGGGGTTCTCGACAATGAGCAGTTCTTC. The J gene is TRBJ2-1, the V gene TRBV10-3, with D perhaps matching TRBD1 (6 bases). Trimming removed 4 bases from V and 5 bases from J, with 18 bases in between. Per the germline V gene, CDR1 is ENHRY and CDR2 is SYGVKD. CDR3 length equals 16 residues.

CDR3 nucleotide sequence: TGTGCCAGCAGTAGGGCTAGGGGGGGCAGTGATACGCAGTATTTT. Translation: CASSRARGGSDTQYF. This chain joins TRBV6-1 and TRBJ2-3; possibly TRBD2 for D (7 bases). CDR1 is MNHNS and CDR2 is SASEGT in the germline V gene. The V end lost 5 bases, the J end lost 6 bases, and 18 bases lay between the germline ends. CDR3 size: 15 residues.

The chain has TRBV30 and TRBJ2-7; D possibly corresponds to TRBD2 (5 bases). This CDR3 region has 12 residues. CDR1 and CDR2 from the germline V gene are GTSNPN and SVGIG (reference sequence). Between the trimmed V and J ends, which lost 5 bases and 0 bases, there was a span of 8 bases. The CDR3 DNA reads TGTGCCTGGGCGGGTAGCTCCTACGAGCAGTACTTC. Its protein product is CAWAGSSYEQYF.

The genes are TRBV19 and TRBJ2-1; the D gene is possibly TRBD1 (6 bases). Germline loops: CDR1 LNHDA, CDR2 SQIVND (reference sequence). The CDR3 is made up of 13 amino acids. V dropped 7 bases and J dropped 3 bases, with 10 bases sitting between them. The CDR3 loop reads CASNRGGYNEQFF. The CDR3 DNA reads TGTGCCAGTAATCGAGGGGGCTACAATGAGCAGTTCTTC. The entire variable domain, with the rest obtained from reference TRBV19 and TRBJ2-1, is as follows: DGGITQSPKYLFRKEGQNVTLSCEQNLNHDAMYWYRQDPGQGLRLIYYSQIVNDFQKGDIAEGYSVSREKKESFPLTVTSAQKNPTAFYLCASNRGGYNEQFFGPGTRLTVL.

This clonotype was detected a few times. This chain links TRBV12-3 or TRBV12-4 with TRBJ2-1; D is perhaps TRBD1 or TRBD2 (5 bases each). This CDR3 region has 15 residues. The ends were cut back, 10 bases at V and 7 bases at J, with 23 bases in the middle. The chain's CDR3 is CAITKLGAGRNEQFF. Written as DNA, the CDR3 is TGTGCCATTACCAAACTTGGGGCGGGCCGTAATGAGCAGTTCTTC.

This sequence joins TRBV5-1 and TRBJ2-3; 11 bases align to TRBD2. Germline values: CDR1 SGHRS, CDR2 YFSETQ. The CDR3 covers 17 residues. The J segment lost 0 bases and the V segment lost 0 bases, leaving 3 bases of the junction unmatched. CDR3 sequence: CASSLGTSGGSTDTQYF. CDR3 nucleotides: TGCGCCAGCAGCTTGGGCACTAGCGGGGGCAGCACAGATACGCAGTATTTT. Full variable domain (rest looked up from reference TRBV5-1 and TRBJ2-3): KAGVTQTPRYLIKTRGQQVTLSCSPISGHRSVSWYQQTPGQGLQFLFEYFSETQRNKGNFPGRFSGRQFSNSRSEMNVSTLELGDSALYLCASSLGTSGGSTDTQYFGPGTRLTVL.

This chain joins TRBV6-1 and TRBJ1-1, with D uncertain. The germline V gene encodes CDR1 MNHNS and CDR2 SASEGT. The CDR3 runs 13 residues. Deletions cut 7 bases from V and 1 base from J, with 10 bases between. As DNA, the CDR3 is TGTGCCAGCAATAAAGGGTGGAACACTGAAGCTTTCTTT. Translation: CASNKGWNTEAFF.

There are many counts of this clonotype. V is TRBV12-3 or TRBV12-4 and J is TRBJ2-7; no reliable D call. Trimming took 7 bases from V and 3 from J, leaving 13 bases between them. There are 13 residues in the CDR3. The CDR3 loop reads CASTEENIYEQYF. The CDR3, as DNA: TGTGCCAGCACCGAAGAGAACATCTACGAGCAGTACTTC.

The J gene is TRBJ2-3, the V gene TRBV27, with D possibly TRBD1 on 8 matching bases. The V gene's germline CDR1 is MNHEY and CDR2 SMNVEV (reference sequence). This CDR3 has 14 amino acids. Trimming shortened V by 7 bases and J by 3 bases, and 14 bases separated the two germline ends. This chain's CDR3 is CASTGQGGTDTQYF. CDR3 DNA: TGTGCCAGCACCGGACAGGGAGGGACAGATACGCAGTATTTT.

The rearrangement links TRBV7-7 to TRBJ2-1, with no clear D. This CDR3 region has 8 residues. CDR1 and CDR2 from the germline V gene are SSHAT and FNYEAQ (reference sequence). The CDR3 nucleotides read TGTGCTGTTCGACCGCAGTTCTTC. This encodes CAVRPQFF.